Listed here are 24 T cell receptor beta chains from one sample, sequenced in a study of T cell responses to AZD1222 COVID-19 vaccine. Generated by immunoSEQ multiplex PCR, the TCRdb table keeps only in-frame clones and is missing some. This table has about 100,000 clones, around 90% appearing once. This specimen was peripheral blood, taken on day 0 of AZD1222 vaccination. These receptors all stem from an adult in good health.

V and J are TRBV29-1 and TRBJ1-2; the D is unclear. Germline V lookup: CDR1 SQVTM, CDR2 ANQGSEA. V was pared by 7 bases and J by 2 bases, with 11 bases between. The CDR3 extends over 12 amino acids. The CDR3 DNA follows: TGCAGCGCCCGAGATCAAAACTATGGCTACACCTTC. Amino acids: CSARDQNYGYTF.

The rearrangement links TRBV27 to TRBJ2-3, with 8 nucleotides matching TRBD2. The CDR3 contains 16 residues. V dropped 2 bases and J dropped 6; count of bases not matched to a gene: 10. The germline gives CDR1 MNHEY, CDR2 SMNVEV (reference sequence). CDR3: CASSLMSGSFYDTQYF. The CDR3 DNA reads TGTGCCAGCAGTTTAATGAGCGGGAGCTTCTATGATACGCAGTATTTT.

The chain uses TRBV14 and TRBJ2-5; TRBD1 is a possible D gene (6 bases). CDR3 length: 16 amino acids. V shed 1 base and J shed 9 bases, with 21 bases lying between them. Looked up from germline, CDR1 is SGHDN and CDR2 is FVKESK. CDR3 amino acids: CASSQGTGQLGGAQYF. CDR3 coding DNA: TGTGCCAGCAGCCAAGGGACTGGACAGTTGGGTGGGGCCCAGTACTTC.

The CDR3 nucleotides read TGTGCCAGCAGTTCGTCAGGGATCGCAGATACGCAGTATTTT. Encoded protein: CASSSSGIADTQYF. V gene TRBV6-2 or TRBV6-3 combines with J gene TRBJ2-3; D perhaps matches TRBD1 (5 bases). Germline values: CDR1 MNHEY, CDR2 SVGEGT. The CDR3 covers 14 residues. Trimming pared 4 bases from V and 4 bases from J, leaving 12 bases between.

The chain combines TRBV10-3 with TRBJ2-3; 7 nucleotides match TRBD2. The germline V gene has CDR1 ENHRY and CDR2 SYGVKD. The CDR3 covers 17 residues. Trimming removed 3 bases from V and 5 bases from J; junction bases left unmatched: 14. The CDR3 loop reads CAISEPSGRPEGDTQYF. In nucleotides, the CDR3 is TGTGCCATCAGTGAACCCTCCGGGAGGCCAGAGGGAGATACGCAGTATTTT.

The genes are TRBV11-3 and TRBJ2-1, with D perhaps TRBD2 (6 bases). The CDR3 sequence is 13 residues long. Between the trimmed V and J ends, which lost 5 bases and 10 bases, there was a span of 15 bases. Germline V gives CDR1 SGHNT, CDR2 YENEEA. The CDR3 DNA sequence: TGTGCCAGCAGCCCCGGGGGACGTAAGGAGCAGTTCTTC. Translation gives CASSPGGRKEQFF.

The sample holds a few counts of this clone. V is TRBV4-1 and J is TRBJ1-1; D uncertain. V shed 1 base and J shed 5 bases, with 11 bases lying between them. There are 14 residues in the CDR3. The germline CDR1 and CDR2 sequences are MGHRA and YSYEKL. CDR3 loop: CASSQGVRRTEAFF. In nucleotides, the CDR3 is TGCGCCAGCAGCCAAGGCGTCAGGCGGACTGAAGCTTTCTTT.

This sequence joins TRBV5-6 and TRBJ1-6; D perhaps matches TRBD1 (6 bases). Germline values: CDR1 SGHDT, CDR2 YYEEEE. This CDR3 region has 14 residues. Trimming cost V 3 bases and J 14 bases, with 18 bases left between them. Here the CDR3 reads CASSSAGGGRALHF. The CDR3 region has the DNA TGTGCCAGCAGCTCCGCGGGAGGGGGTAGGGCCCTCCACTTT.

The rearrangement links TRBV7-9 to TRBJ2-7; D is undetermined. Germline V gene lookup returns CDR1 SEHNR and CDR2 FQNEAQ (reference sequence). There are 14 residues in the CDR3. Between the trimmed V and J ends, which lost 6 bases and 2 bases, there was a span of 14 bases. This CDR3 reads CASRQNTGAYEQYF. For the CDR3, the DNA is TGTGCCAGCAGGCAAAACACGGGCGCCTACGAGCAGTACTTC.

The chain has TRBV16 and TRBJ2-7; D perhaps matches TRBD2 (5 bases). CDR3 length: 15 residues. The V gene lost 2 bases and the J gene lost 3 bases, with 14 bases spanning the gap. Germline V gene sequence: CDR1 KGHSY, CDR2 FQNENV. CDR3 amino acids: CASSQKYWRRYEQYF. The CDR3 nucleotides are TGTGCCAGCAGCCAAAAGTACTGGAGGCGCTACGAGCAGTACTTC.

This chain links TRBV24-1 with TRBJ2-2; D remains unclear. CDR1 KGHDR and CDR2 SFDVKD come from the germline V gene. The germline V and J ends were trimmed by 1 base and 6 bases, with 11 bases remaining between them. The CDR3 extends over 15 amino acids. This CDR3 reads CATSDFAVGPGELFF. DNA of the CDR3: TGTGCCACCAGTGATTTTGCGGTAGGGCCCGGGGAGCTGTTTTTT.

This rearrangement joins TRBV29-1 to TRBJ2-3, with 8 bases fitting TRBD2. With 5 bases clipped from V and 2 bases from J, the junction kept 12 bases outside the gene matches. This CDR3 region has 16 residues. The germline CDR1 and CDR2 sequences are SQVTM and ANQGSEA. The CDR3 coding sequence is TGCAGCGTTCCAAAAGGTATAGCGGGGATCACAGATACGCAGTATTTT. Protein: CSVPKGIAGITDTQYF.

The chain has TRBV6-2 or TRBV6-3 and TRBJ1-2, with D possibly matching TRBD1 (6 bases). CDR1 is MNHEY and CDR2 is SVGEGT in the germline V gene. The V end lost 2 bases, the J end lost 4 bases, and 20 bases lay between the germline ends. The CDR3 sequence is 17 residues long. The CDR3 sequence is CASSYAGTTKGGYGYTF. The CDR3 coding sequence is TGTGCCAGCAGTTACGCCGGGACAACAAAGGGCGGCTATGGCTACACCTTC.

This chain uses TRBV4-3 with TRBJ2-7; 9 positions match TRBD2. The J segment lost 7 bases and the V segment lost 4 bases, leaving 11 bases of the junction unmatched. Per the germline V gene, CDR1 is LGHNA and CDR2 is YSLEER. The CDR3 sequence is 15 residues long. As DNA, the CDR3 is TGCGCCAGCAGCCCCGCGGGAGGGCCGGGAGAAGAGCAGTACTTC. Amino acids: CASSPAGGPGEEQYF.

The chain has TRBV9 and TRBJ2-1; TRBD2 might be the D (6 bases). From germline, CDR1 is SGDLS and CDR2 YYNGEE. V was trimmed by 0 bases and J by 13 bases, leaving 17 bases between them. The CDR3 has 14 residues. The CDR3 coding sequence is TGTGCCAGCAGCGTAGCGGGAGCTCCCACAACCCAGTTCTTC. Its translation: CASSVAGAPTTQFF. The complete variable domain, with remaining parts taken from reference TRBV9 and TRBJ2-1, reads DSGVTQTPKHLITATGQRVTLRCSPRSGDLSVYWYQQSLDQGLQFLIQYYNGEERAKGNILERFSAQQFPDLHSELNLSSLELGDSALYFCASSVAGAPTTQFFGPGTRLTVL.

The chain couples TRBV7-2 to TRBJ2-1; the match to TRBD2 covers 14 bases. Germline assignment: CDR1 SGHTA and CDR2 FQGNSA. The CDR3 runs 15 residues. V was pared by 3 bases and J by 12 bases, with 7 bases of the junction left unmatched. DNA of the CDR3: TGTGCCAGCAGCTTCCCGGGACTAGCGGGAGTTTCGCAGTTCTTC. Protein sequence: CASSFPGLAGVSQFF.

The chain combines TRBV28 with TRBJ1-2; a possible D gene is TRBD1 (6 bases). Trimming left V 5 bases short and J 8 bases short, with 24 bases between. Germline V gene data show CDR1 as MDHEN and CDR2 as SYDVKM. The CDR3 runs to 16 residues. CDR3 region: CASSLGGEGSYGGYTF. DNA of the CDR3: TGTGCCAGCAGTCTAGGGGGTGAGGGGAGCTATGGCGGCTACACCTTC.

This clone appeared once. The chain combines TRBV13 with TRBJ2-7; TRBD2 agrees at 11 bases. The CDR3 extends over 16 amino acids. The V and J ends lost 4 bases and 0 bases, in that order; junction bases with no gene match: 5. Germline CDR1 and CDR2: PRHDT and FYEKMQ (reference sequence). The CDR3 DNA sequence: TGTGCCAGCAGCTCTGGGACTAGCGGTGCCTCCTACGAGCAGTACTTC. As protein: CASSSGTSGASYEQYF.

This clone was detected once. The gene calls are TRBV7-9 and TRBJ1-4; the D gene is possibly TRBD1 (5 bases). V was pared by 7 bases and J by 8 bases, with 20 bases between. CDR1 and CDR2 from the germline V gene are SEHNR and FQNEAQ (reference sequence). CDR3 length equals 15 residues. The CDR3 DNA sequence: TGTGCCAGCACCTTGCTGGTGGGGGGAGGAGAAAAACTGTTTTTT. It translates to CASTLLVGGGEKLFF.

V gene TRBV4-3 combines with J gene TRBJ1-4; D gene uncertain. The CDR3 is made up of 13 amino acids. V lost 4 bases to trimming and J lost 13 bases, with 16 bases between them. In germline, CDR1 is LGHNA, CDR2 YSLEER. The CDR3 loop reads CASSLLSPGRLFF. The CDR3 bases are TGCGCCAGCAGCCTCTTATCCCCGGGCAGACTGTTTTTT.

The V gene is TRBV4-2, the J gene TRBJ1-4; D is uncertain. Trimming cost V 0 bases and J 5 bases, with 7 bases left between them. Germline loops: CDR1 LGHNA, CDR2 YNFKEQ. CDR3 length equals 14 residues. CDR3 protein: CASSQDSLNEKLFF. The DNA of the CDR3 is TGTGCCAGCAGCCAAGACAGCCTCAATGAAAAACTGTTTTTT.

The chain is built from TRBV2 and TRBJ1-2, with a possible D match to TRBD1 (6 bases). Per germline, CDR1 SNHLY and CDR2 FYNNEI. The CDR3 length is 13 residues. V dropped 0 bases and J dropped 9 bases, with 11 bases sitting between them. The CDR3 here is CASSEAGGWRYTF. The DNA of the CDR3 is TGTGCCAGCAGTGAAGCGGGGGGCTGGCGCTACACCTTC.

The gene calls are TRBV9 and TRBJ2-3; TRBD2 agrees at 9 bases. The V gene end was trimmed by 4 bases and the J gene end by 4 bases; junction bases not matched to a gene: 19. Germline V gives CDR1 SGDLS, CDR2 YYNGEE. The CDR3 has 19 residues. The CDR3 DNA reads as TGTGCCAGCAGCTCCCCGCCAACAGGTGCGGGAGGGCCATCAGATACGCAGTATTTT. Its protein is CASSSPPTGAGGPSDTQYF.

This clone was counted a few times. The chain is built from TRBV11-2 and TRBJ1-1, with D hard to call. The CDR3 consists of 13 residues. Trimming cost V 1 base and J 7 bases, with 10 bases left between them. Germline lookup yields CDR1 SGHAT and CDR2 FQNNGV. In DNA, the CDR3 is TGTGCCAGCAGCTTAGTCGGTGTAGGTGAAGCTTTCTTT. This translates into CASSLVGVGEAFF.